These 20 T cell receptor beta chains were all obtained from the same sample, sequenced in a study of cytomegalovirus exposure and HLA in healthy donors. The PCR used 60 Vbeta and 13 Jbeta primers. The assay was immunoSEQ multiplex PCR, and TCRdb's table has in-frame clones only and misses some. The sample records around 63,000 clones, roughly 80% being singletons. The specimen sequenced was PBMCs. These receptors were obtained from a woman aged 25-40 years in good health and CMV-seronegative.

This chain joins TRBV2 and TRBJ2-1; 7 bases fit TRBD2. Per the germline V gene, CDR1 is SNHLY and CDR2 is FYNNEI. The CDR3 is made up of 13 amino acids. Losses at the gene ends were 6 bases for V and 9 bases for J; bases not matched to a gene: 8. The CDR3 bases are TGTGCCAGCAGAGACACTAGCGTAAGTGAGCAGTTCTTC. It encodes CASRDTSVSEQFF. Complete variable domain (other parts from reference TRBV2 and TRBJ2-1): EPEVTQTPSHQVTQMGQEVILRCVPISNHLYFYWYRQILGQKVEFLVSFYNNEISEKSEIFDDQFSVERPDGSNFTLKIRSTKLEDSAMYFCASRDTSVSEQFFGPGTRLTVL.

The chain employs TRBV11-2 and TRBJ2-3; 12 bases align to TRBD2. Germline CDR1 reads SGHAT; CDR2 reads FQNNGV. V shed 4 bases, J shed 3 bases, and the junction held 5 bases outside the gene matches. There are 16 residues in the CDR3. In DNA form, the CDR3 reads TGTGCCAGCAGCTCTTGGACTAGCGGGGCTACAGATACGCAGTATTTT. It yields the protein CASSSWTSGATDTQYF.

The rearrangement uses TRBV7-9 and TRBJ2-2; TRBD1 might be the D (5 bases). The germline CDR1 and CDR2 sequences are SEHNR and FQNEAQ (reference sequence). Trimming shortened V by 2 bases and J by 7 bases, and 8 bases separated the two germline ends. There are 13 residues in the CDR3. Written as DNA, the CDR3 is TGTGCCAGCAGCTTAATCAGGGACGGGGAGCTGTTTTTT. Translating gives CASSLIRDGELFF.

The chain joins TRBV6-4 to TRBJ2-1, with TRBD2 identical over 7 bases. The CDR3 length is 14 residues. Germline assignment: CDR1 MRHNA and CDR2 SNTAGT. With 2 bases clipped from V and 7 bases from J, the junction kept 5 bases outside the gene matches. The CDR3 reads CASSDGSGENEQFF. CDR3 bases: TGTGCCAGCAGTGACGGCAGCGGGGAGAATGAGCAGTTCTTC.

The chain uses TRBV6-1 and TRBJ2-7; 10 bases line up with TRBD1. V was clipped by 7 bases and J by 6 bases; unmatched bases: 9. CDR3 size: 14 residues. The germline gives CDR1 MNHNS, CDR2 SASEGT. The CDR3 DNA sequence: TGTGCCAGCATCCCTGACAGGGGGCGAGGCGAGCAGTACTTC. Translated: CASIPDRGRGEQYF.

This clone turned up a few times. The J gene is TRBJ1-2, the V gene TRBV19; D not resolved. The CDR3 runs to 15 residues. V lost 7 bases and J lost 6, with 21 bases in between. Germline CDR1 is LNHDA and CDR2 is SQIVND (reference sequence). CDR3 in amino acids: CASIRGIDPTDGYTF. In DNA, the CDR3 is TGTGCCAGTATCAGAGGGATAGACCCCACGGATGGCTACACCTTC.

V usage is TRBV18 and J usage is TRBJ1-2; D might be TRBD1 (6 bases). Germline V gene lookup returns CDR1 KGHSH and CDR2 LQKENI. There are 16 residues in the CDR3. The germline V and J ends were trimmed by 4 bases and 0 bases, with 15 bases remaining between them. The CDR3, as DNA: TGTGCCAGCTCACGCCCCGGGGACATCTCTAACTATGGCTACACCTTC. Residues: CASSRPGDISNYGYTF.

The chain combines TRBV19 with TRBJ1-1; 10 positions match TRBD1. The CDR3 is made up of 17 amino acids. The junction had 13 bases not matched to a gene; V was cut back by 6 bases and J by 3 bases. Germline V lookup: CDR1 LNHDA, CDR2 SQIVND (reference sequence). CDR3 coding DNA: TGTGCCAGTAGGACGGATGGACAGGGGGGAAGGGACACTGAAGCTTTCTTT. Encoded protein: CASRTDGQGGRDTEAFF. The full variable domain, its missing parts supplied by reference TRBV19 and TRBJ1-1, is DGGITQSPKYLFRKEGQNVTLSCEQNLNHDAMYWYRQDPGQGLRLIYYSQIVNDFQKGDIAEGYSVSREKKESFPLTVTSAQKNPTAFYLCASRTDGQGGRDTEAFFGQGTRLTVV.

The V and J genes are TRBV7-9 and TRBJ1-2; D may be TRBD1 (6 bases). V lost 3 bases and J 2 bases, leaving 13 bases between the germline ends. CDR1 and CDR2 (germline): SEHNR, FQNEAQ (reference sequence). The CDR3 totals 15 residues. CDR3 loop: CASSFPGTPNYGYTF. The DNA for the CDR3 is TGTGCCAGCAGCTTCCCCGGGACACCAAACTATGGCTACACCTTC.

The chain combines TRBV2 with TRBJ2-5; a possible D gene is TRBD2 (5 bases). Trimming removed 6 bases at V and 4 bases at J, with 15 bases between. This CDR3 comprises 14 residues. The germline CDR1 and CDR2 sequences are SNHLY and FYNNEI. Here the CDR3 reads CASRARLIAETQYF. CDR3 nucleotide sequence: TGTGCCAGCAGGGCCCGACTAATAGCAGAGACCCAGTACTTC.

CDR3 DNA sequence: TGTGCCAGCAGTTTAATGGTTGGACAGGGAAGCAATCAGCCCCAGCATTTT. Amino acids: CASSLMVGQGSNQPQHF. The chain employs TRBV28 and TRBJ1-5, with TRBD1 matching 8 bases. The V segment lost 2 bases and the J segment 1 base; nucleotides outside the gene matches: 7. Germline V gene lookup returns CDR1 MDHEN and CDR2 SYDVKM. The CDR3 totals 17 residues. The full variable domain, its missing parts supplied by reference TRBV28 and TRBJ1-5, is DVKVTQSSRYLVKRTGEKVFLECVQDMDHENMFWYRQDPGLGLRLIYFSYDVKMKEKGDIPEGYSVSREKKERFSLILESASTNQTSMYLCASSLMVGQGSNQPQHFGDGTRLSIL.

J is TRBJ2-7 and V is TRBV27; 7 nucleotides match TRBD1. Germline loops: CDR1 MNHEY, CDR2 SMNVEV (reference sequence). CDR3 length: 15 residues. After removal of 2 bases from V and 2 bases from J, the junction contained 6 bases not matched to a gene. The CDR3 sequence: CASSLPHRGAYEQYF. CDR3 bases: TGTGCCAGCAGTTTACCTCACAGGGGTGCCTACGAGCAGTACTTC.

The chain carries TRBV11-2 and TRBJ2-5; 13 bases fit TRBD2. The germline CDR1 and CDR2 sequences are SGHAT and FQNNGV. CDR3 size: 19 residues. The V gene end was trimmed by 3 bases and the J gene end by 4 bases; junction bases not matched to a gene: 14. This CDR3 is CASSLRPQGLAGARETQYF. In DNA, the CDR3 is TGTGCCAGCAGCTTGCGCCCCCAAGGACTAGCGGGGGCCCGAGAGACCCAGTACTTC.

The chain recombines TRBV7-9 with TRBJ1-3; D is possibly TRBD1 (6 bases). CDR1 is SEHNR, CDR2 FQNEAQ, per germline (reference sequence). Trimming stripped 7 bases from V and 2 bases from J, with 12 bases between. The CDR3 is made up of 14 amino acids. CDR3 residues: CASNQGNTGNTIYF. As DNA, the CDR3 is TGTGCCAGCAACCAGGGGAATACTGGAAACACCATATATTTT. The full variable domain, with the rest looked up from reference TRBV7-9 and TRBJ1-3, is DTGVSQNPRHKITKRGQNVTFRCDPISEHNRLYWYRQTLGQGPEFLTYFQNEAQLEKSRLLSDRFSAERPKGSFSTLEIQRTEQGDSAMYLCASNQGNTGNTIYFGEGSWLTVV.

By its share, this clone is medium-sized. The chain carries TRBV6-5 and TRBJ1-2; D uncertain. CDR3 size: 14 residues. Germline CDR1 MNHEY, CDR2 SVGAGI. V shed 6 bases and J shed 3 bases, with 14 bases lying between them. The CDR3 reads CASRNNGNHYGYTF. Here the CDR3 DNA reads TGTGCCAGCAGGAACAACGGGAACCACTATGGCTACACCTTC.

The chain has TRBV11-2 and TRBJ1-5; 7 bases are a match to TRBD1. Germline loops: CDR1 SGHAT, CDR2 FQNNGV. The CDR3 runs 15 residues. The J segment lost 4 bases and the V segment lost 1 base, leaving 4 bases of the junction unmatched. CDR3 sequence reads: CASSLGTGGNQPQHF. The CDR3 DNA reads as TGTGCCAGCAGCTTAGGGACAGGAGGGAATCAGCCCCAGCATTTT.

The V gene is TRBV7-8, the J gene TRBJ1-6, with D tentatively TRBD1 (5 bases). V was trimmed by 5 bases and J by 1 base, leaving 12 bases between them. The CDR3 consists of 16 residues. Germline CDR1 is SGHVS and CDR2 is FQNEAQ. The chain's CDR3 is CASSPQGLSYNSPLHF. The DNA of the CDR3 is TGTGCCAGCAGCCCGCAGGGATTGTCCTATAATTCACCCCTCCACTTT.

The chain employs TRBV6-6 and TRBJ2-7; 9 positions match TRBD2. V shed 2 bases, J shed 2 bases, and the junction held 4 bases outside the gene matches. In germline, CDR1 is MNHNY, CDR2 SVGAGI (reference sequence). CDR3 size: 15 residues. The CDR3 coding sequence is TGTGCCAGCAGTTACCGCGGGGGGGTTACCTACGAGCAGTACTTC. Translated: CASSYRGGVTYEQYF.

This sequence joins TRBV6-5 and TRBJ2-5; 7 bases match TRBD2. CDR1 is MNHEY and CDR2 is SVGAGI in the germline V gene. V shed 2 bases and J 5 bases; nucleotides not matched to a gene: 8. This CDR3 is 15 amino acids long. The CDR3 bases are TGTGCCAGCAGTTACGCTGGCAGGGAGGGGGAGACCCAGTACTTC. This sequence encodes CASSYAGREGETQYF.

V usage is TRBV11-3 and J usage is TRBJ2-1; D perhaps matches TRBD2 (6 bases). CDR1 SGHNT and CDR2 YENEEA come from the germline V gene. The length of the CDR3 is 12 residues. V was clipped by 11 bases and J by 3 bases, with 11 bases between them. The CDR3 loop is CASIGGYNEQFF. CDR3 in DNA: TGTGCCTCAATCGGGGGCTACAATGAGCAGTTCTTC.